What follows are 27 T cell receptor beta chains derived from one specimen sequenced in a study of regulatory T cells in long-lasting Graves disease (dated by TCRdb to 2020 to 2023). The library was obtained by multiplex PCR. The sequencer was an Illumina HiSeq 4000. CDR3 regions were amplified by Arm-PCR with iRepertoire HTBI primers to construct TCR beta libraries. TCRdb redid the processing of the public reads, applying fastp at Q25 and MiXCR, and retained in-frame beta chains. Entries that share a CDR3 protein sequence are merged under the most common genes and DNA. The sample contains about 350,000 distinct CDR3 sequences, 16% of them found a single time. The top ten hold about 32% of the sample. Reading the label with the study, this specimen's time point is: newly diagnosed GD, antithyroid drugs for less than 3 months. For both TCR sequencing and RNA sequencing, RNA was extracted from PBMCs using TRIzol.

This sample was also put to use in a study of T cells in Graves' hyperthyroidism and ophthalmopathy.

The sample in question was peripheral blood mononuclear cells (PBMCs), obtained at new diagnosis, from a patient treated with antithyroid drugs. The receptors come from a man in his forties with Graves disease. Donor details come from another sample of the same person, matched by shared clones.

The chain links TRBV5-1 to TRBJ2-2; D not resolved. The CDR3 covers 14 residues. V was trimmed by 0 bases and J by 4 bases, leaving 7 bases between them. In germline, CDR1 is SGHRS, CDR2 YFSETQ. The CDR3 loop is CASSLVTVTGELFF. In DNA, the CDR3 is TGCGCCAGCAGCTTGGTAACCGTCACCGGGGAGCTGTTTTTT. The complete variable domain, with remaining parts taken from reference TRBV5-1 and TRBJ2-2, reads KAGVTQTPRYLIKTRGQQVTLSCSPISGHRSVSWYQQTPGQGLQFLFEYFSETQRNKGNFPGRFSGRQFSNSRSEMNVSTLELGDSALYLCASSLVTVTGELFFGEGSRLTVL.

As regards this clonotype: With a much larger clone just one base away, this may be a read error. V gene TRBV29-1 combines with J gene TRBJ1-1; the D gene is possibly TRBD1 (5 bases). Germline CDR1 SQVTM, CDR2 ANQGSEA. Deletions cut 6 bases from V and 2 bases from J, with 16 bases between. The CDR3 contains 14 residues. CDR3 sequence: CSVGKEGPNTEAFF. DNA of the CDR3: TGCAGCGTCGGGAAGGAGGGACCAAACACTGAAGCTTTCTTT.

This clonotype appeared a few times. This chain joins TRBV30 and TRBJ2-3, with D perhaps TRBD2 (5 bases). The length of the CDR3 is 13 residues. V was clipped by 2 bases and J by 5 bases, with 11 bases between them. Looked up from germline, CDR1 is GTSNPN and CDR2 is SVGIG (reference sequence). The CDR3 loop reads CAWSRTGKDTQYF. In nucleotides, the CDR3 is TGTGCCTGGAGTCGTACGGGGAAAGATACGCAGTATTTT.

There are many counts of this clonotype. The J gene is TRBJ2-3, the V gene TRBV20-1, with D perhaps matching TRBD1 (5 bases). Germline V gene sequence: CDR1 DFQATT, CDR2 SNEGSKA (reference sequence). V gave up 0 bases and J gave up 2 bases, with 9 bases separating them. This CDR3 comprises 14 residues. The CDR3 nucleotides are TGCAGTGCTAGAGATCAAGGGGCCACAGATACGCAGTATTTT. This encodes CSARDQGATDTQYF.

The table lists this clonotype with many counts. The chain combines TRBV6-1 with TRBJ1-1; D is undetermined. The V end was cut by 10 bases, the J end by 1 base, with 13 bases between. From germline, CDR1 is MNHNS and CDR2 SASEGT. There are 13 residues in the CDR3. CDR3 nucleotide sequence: TGTGCCACCACCGCGCAGAGGAACACTGAAGCTTTCTTT. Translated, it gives CATTAQRNTEAFF.

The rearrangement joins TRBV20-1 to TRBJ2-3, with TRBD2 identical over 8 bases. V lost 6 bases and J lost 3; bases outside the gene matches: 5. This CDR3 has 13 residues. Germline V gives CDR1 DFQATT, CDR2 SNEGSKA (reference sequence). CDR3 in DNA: TGCAGTGCGGCGGGGGGCGGAACAGATACGCAGTATTTT. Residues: CSAAGGGTDTQYF.

The CDR3 nucleotides read TGCAGCGTGGGGAGTCTGTGGGGGTACCAAGAGACCCAGTACTTC. This encodes CSVGSLWGYQETQYF. The chain combines TRBV29-1 with TRBJ2-5; D is possibly TRBD1 or TRBD2 (5 bases each). Germline V lookup: CDR1 SQVTM, CDR2 ANQGSEA. This CDR3 is built from 15 residues. V gave up 6 bases and J gave up 0 bases, with 17 bases separating them. The whole variable domain, remainder taken from reference TRBV29-1 and TRBJ2-5, is SAVISQKPSRDICQRGTSLTIQCQVDSQVTMMFWYRQQPGQSLTLIATANQGSEATYESGFVIDKFPISRPNLTFSTLTVSNMSPEDSSIYLCSVGSLWGYQETQYFGPGTRLLVL.

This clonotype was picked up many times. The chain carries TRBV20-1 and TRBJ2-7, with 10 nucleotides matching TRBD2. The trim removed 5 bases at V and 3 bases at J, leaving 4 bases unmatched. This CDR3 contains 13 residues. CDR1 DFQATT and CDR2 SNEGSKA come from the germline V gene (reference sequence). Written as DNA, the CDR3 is TGCAGTGCTCCAGCGGGGGGGCTCTACGAGCAGTACTTC. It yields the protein CSAPAGGLYEQYF.

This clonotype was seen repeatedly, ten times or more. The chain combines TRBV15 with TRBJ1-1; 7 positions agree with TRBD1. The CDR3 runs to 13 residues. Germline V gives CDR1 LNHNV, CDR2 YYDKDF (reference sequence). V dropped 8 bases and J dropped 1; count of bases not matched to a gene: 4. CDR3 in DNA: TGTGCCACCCAGAGGGGGCAGAACACTGAAGCTTTCTTT. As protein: CATQRGQNTEAFF.

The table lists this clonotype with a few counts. Here the CDR3 DNA reads TGCGCCAGCAGCCCTTTCGGGATGACAACTAATGAAAAACTGTTTTTT. It specifies CASSPFGMTTNEKLFF. The rearrangement links TRBV4-1 to TRBJ1-4; D is unclear. CDR3 length: 16 amino acids. Per germline, CDR1 MGHRA and CDR2 YSYEKL. Trimming took off 4 bases at V and 0 bases at J, with 12 bases between the two ends.

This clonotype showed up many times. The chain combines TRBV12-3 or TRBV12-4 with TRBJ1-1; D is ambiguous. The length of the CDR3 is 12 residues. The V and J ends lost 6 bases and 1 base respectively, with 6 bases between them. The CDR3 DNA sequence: TGTGCCAGCAGACTCAGGAACACTGAAGCTTTCTTT. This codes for CASRLRNTEAFF.

CDR3 nucleotides: TGCAGTGCTTCAGGGGGTCAGAACTATAATTCACCCCTCCACTTT. Protein sequence: CSASGGQNYNSPLHF. The chain links TRBV20-1 to TRBJ1-6; 7 bases fit TRBD1. Looked up from germline, CDR1 is DFQATT and CDR2 is SNEGSKA (reference sequence). The CDR3 is 15 residues long. V shed 5 bases, J shed 3 bases, and the junction held 7 bases outside the gene matches.

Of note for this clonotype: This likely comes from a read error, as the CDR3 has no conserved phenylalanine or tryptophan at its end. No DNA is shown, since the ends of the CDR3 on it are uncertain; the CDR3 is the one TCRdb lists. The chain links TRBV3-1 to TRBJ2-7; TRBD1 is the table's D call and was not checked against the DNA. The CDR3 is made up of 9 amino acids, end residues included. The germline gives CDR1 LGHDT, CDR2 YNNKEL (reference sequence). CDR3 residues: CASSQGRWG.

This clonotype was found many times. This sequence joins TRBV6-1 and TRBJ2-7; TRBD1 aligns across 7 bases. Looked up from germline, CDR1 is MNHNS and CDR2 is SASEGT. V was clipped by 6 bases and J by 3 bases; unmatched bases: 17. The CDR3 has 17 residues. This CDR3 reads CASSLRDSLISGYEQYF. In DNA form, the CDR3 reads TGTGCCAGCAGCCTCAGGGACAGTCTCATAAGCGGCTACGAGCAGTACTTC.

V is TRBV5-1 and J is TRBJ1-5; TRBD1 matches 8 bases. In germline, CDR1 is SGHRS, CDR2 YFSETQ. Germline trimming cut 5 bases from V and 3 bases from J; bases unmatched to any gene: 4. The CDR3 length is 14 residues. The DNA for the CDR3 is TGCGCCAGCAGTACAGGGGGATTCAATCAGCCCCAGCATTTT. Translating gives CASSTGGFNQPQHF.

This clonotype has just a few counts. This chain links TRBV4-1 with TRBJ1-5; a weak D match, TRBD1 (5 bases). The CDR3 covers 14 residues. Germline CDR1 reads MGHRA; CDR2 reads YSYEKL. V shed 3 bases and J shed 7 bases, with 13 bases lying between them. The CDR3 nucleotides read TGCGCCAGCAGCCACCTGAAGGACAACCAGCCCCAGCATTTT. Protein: CASSHLKDNQPQHF.

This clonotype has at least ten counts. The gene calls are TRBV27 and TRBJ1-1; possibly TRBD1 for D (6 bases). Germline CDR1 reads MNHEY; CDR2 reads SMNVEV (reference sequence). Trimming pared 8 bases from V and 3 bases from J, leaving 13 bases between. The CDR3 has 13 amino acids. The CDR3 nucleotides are TGTGCCAGCGGCCTAGGGGGATACACTGAAGCTTTCTTT. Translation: CASGLGGYTEAFF.

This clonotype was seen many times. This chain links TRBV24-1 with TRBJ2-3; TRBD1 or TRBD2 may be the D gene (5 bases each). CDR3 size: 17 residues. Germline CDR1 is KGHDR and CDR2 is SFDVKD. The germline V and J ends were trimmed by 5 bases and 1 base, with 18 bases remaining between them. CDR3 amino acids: CATSAPRGRTGTDTQYF. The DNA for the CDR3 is TGTGCCACCAGTGCTCCACGGGGCAGGACGGGCACAGATACGCAGTATTTT.

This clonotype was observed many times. CDR3 bases: TGTGCCAGCTCACCAAACGCGGAGACCCAGTACTTC. Its translation: CASSPNAETQYF. The rearrangement joins TRBV18 to TRBJ2-5; no firm D call. V lost 2 bases and J 5 bases, leaving 6 bases between the germline ends. CDR1 is KGHSH and CDR2 is LQKENI in the germline V gene. This CDR3 is 12 amino acids long.

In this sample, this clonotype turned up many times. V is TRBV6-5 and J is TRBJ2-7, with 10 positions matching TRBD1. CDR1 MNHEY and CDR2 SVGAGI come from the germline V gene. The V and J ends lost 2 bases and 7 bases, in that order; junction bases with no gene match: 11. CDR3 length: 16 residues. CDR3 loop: CASSYPGQGSRGEQYF. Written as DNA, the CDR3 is TGTGCCAGCAGTTACCCGGGACAGGGGAGTCGGGGAGAGCAGTACTTC.

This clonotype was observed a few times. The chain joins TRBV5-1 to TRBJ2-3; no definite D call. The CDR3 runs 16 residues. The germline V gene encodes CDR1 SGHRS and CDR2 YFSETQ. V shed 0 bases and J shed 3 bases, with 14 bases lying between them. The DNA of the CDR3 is TGCGCCAGCAGCTTGGTGCCGGGCGAAACTACAGATACGCAGTATTTT. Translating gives CASSLVPGETTDTQYF.

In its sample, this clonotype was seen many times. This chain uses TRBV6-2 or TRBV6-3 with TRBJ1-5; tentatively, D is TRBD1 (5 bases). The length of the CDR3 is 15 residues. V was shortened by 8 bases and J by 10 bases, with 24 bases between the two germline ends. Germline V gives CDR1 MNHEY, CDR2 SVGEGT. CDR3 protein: CASSRRWGSPEPQHF. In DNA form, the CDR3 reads TGTGCCAGCTCCAGGCGGTGGGGGAGCCCAGAACCCCAGCATTTT.

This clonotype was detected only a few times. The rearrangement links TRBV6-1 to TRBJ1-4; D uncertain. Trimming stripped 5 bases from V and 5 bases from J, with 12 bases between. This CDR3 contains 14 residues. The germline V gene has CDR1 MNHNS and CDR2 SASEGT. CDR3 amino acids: CASSPDPWNEKLFF. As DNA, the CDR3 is TGTGCCAGCAGTCCCGACCCGTGGAATGAAAAACTGTTTTTT.

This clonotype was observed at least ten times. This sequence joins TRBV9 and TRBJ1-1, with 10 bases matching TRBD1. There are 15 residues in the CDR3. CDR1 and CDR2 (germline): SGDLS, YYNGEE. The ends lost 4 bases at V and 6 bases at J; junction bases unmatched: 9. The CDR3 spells CASSPGTGAMAEAFF. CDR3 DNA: TGTGCCAGCAGCCCCGGGACAGGGGCGATGGCTGAAGCTTTCTTT.

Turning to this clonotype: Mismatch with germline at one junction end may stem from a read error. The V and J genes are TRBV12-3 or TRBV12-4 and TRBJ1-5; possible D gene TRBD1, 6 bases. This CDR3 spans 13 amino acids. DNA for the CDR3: TGTGCCGGCAGTCAACAGGGCGGGCAGCCCCAGCATTTT. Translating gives CAGSQQGGQPQHF.

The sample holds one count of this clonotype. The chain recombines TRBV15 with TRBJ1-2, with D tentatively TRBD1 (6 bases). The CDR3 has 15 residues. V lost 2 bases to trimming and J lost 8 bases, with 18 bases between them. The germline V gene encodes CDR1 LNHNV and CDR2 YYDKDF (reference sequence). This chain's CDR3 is CATSRNLDPRGGYTF. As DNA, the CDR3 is TGTGCCACCAGCAGAAACCTTGACCCCAGGGGCGGCTACACCTTC.

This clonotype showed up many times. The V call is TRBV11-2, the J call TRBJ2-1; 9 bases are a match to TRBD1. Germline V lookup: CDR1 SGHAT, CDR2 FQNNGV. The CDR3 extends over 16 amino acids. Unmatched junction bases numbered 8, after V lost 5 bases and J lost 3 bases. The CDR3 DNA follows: TGTGCCAGCAGCCCGATACAGGGGGCGGGCTACAATGAGCAGTTCTTC. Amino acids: CASSPIQGAGYNEQFF.